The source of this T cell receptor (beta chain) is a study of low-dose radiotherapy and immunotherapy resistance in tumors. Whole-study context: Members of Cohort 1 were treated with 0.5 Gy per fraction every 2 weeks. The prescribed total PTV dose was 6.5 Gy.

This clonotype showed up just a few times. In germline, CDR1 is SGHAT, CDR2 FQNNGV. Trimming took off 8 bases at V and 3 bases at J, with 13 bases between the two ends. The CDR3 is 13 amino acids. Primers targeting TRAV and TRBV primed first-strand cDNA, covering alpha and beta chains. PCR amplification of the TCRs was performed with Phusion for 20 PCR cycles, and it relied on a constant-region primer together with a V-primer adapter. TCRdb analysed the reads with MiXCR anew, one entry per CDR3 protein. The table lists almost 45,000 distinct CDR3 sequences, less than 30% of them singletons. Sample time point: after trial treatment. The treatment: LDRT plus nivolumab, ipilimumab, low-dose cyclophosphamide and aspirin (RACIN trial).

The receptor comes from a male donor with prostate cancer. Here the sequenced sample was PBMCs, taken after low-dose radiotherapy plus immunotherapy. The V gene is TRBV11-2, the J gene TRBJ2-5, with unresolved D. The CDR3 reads CASLGPLEETQYF. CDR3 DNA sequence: TGTGCCAGCCTCGGACCCCTGGAAGAGACCCAGTACTTC.